These 30 T cell receptor beta chains share one sample of origin, sequenced in a study of shared clonotypes between healthy human individuals. Clones were sequenced by immunoSEQ multiplex PCR, and TCRdb holds only the in-frame ones, with some missing. This sample carries about 2.2 million clones, about 93% of them seen once, and the ten largest clones take approximately 1.7%. Naivety among CD8 cells was defined by CD45RO negativity and positive CCR7 selection, thereby excluding terminally differentiated effector memory CD45RA+ cells. Specimen: naive CD8+ T cells from PBMCs. These receptors all come from a man aged 18 to 29 in good health. Some clones in this sample may be carry-over from other donors' samples.

The chain is built from TRBV4-2 and TRBJ2-5, with no clear D. The CDR3 runs to 14 residues. Per germline, CDR1 LGHNA and CDR2 YNFKEQ. Trimming shortened V by 5 bases and J by 1 base, and 11 bases separated the two germline ends. The CDR3 sequence: CASSSDIVQETQYF. Here the CDR3 DNA reads TGTGCCAGCAGCTCTGACATTGTCCAAGAGACCCAGTACTTC.

The V and J genes are TRBV30 and TRBJ2-3, with D unclear. V was cut by 4 bases and J by 4 bases, with 6 bases left in between. CDR1 is GTSNPN, CDR2 SVGIG, per germline (reference sequence). The CDR3 runs 11 residues. The CDR3 is CAWNMADTQYF. In DNA, the CDR3 is TGTGCCTGGAACATGGCAGATACGCAGTATTTT.

J is TRBJ2-7 and V is TRBV19, with D hard to call. CDR1 LNHDA and CDR2 SQIVND come from the germline V gene (reference sequence). The CDR3 contains 12 residues. V was shortened by 3 bases and J by 2 bases, with 5 bases between the two germline ends. The CDR3 DNA reads as TGTGCCAGTAGTATGCACCCCTACGAGCAGTACTTC. Protein product: CASSMHPYEQYF.

The V and J genes are TRBV18 and TRBJ2-1; 13 bases are shared with TRBD2. V gave up 5 bases and J gave up 8 bases; unmatched junction bases: 9. The CDR3 has 16 residues. CDR1 is KGHSH and CDR2 is LQKENI in the germline V gene. As DNA, the CDR3 is TGTGCCAGCTCATCCGGGACTAGCGGGATGAATCATGAGCAGTTCTTC. Its protein product is CASSSGTSGMNHEQFF.

The chain recombines TRBV7-8 with TRBJ2-5; D might be TRBD2 (5 bases). V was clipped by 3 bases and J by 4 bases, with 9 bases between them. The CDR3 runs to 13 residues. Germline V CDR1 and CDR2: SGHVS, FQNEAQ. The CDR3 is CASSFVRGETQYF. CDR3 sequence (DNA): TGTGCCAGCAGCTTCGTCCGGGGAGAGACCCAGTACTTC.

This chain joins TRBV18 and TRBJ2-7; D is unclear. This CDR3 is 14 amino acids long. V was pared by 5 bases and J by 2 bases, with 13 bases between. CDR1 is KGHSH, CDR2 LQKENI, per germline. CDR3 sequence reads: CASSTSPRPYEQYF. The CDR3 DNA follows: TGTGCCAGCTCAACAAGCCCTCGTCCCTACGAGCAGTACTTC.

V usage is TRBV5-1 and J usage is TRBJ2-1, with 9 bases aligning to TRBD1. Germline V gene data show CDR1 as SGHRS and CDR2 as YFSETQ. This CDR3 is built from 18 residues. Unmatched junction bases numbered 14, after V lost 4 bases and J lost 3 bases. CDR3: CASSAPGQGSGSYNEQFF. The CDR3 nucleotides are TGCGCCAGCAGCGCACCGGGACAGGGATCAGGGAGCTACAATGAGCAGTTCTTC.

With regard to this clone: This sample also contains other DNA sequences that code for the same CDR3. V and J are TRBV14 and TRBJ2-1; D gene unclear. CDR1 is SGHDN and CDR2 is FVKESK in the germline V gene. Trimming stripped 4 bases from V and 0 bases from J, with 4 bases between. The CDR3 extends over 13 amino acids. The DNA for the CDR3 is TGTGCCAGCAGCCTGAGCTCCTACAATGAGCAGTTCTTC. Amino acids: CASSLSSYNEQFF.

The chain links TRBV18 to TRBJ1-3; 7 nucleotides agree with TRBD1. Germline-derived CDR1 and CDR2 are KGHSH and LQKENI. The CDR3 extends over 15 amino acids. Trimming took 3 bases from V and 4 from J; bases not matched to a gene: 6. CDR3 DNA: TGTGCCAGCTCACCCGACAGGGTGAGAGGAAACACCATATATTTT. Its translation: CASSPDRVRGNTIYF.

The CDR3: CASSPRDRGFQETQYF. Written as DNA, the CDR3 is TGTGCCAGCAGCCCTCGGGACAGGGGTTTCCAAGAGACCCAGTACTTC. The chain links TRBV7-9 to TRBJ2-5, with TRBD1 matching 10 bases. V dropped 5 bases and J dropped 1; count of bases not matched to a gene: 7. Germline V lookup: CDR1 SEHNR, CDR2 FQNEAQ (reference sequence). The CDR3 has 16 residues.

This chain connects TRBV9 to TRBJ2-6; unclear D gene. Germline-derived CDR1 and CDR2 are SGDLS and YYNGEE. Trimming took off 0 bases at V and 0 bases at J, with 7 bases between the two ends. The CDR3 runs 16 residues. CDR3 in DNA: TGTGCCAGCAGCGTAGACCGGAACTCTGGGGCCAACGTCCTGACTTTC. It is translated as CASSVDRNSGANVLTF.

The chain carries TRBV28 and TRBJ2-5; 8 bases fit TRBD2. The J call is in doubt because the DNA end fits TRBJ2-7 better. CDR1 MDHEN and CDR2 SYDVKM come from the germline V gene. This CDR3 comprises 15 residues. The CDR3 DNA follows: TGTGCCAGCACGGGAGCGGGAGAAGCCTCCTACGAGCAGTACTTC. Translated: CASTGAGEASYEQYF.

The chain carries TRBV9 and TRBJ2-7, with 10 bases that match TRBD2. Germline V gives CDR1 SGDLS, CDR2 YYNGEE. The CDR3 is made up of 15 amino acids. V gave up 3 bases and J gave up 2 bases; unmatched junction bases: 5. In nucleotides, the CDR3 is TGTGCCAGCAGCGGTGGACTAGCGGTAACCTACGAGCAGTACTTC. Translating it yields CASSGGLAVTYEQYF.

This chain connects TRBV4-1 to TRBJ1-4, with TRBD1 matching 7 bases. This CDR3 contains 15 residues. CDR1 and CDR2 (germline): MGHRA, YSYEKL. With V trimmed by 4 bases and J by 5 bases, 7 bases remained unmatched. The CDR3 loop reads CASSLRQGLNEKLFF. CDR3 nucleotide sequence: TGCGCCAGCAGCCTCCGACAGGGATTGAATGAAAAACTGTTTTTT.

The chain joins TRBV6-5 to TRBJ1-4, with D perhaps matching TRBD1 (6 bases). The V gene's germline CDR1 is MNHEY and CDR2 SVGAGI. The CDR3 spans 12 residues. The V end lost 5 bases, the J end lost 11 bases, and 12 bases lay between the germline ends. The CDR3 DNA reads as TGTGCCAGCAGTAAACCACAGGGTAAACTGTTTTTT. This codes for CASSKPQGKLFF.

This clone was seen a few times. The chain joins TRBV11-2 to TRBJ1-4, with no clear D. Trimming took 1 base from V and 11 from J, leaving 8 bases between them. Germline CDR1 is SGHAT and CDR2 is FQNNGV. This CDR3 region has 12 residues. The CDR3 sequence is CASSLVSGKLFF. The CDR3 DNA reads as TGTGCCAGCAGCTTAGTTTCGGGGAAACTGTTTTTT.

This sequence joins TRBV4-1 and TRBJ2-7, with 12 nucleotides matching TRBD1. This CDR3 has 15 residues. Germline values: CDR1 MGHRA, CDR2 YSYEKL. The V gene end was trimmed by 6 bases and the J gene end by 3 bases; junction bases not matched to a gene: 6. CDR3 bases: TGCGCCAGCAGTCAGGGACAGGGGGCGAACTACGAGCAGTACTTC. Residues: CASSQGQGANYEQYF.

This chain joins TRBV5-1 and TRBJ2-5; 9 bases fit TRBD1. Trimming took 2 bases from V and 5 from J; bases not matched to a gene: 16. This CDR3 has 18 amino acids. CDR1 is SGHRS and CDR2 is YFSETQ in the germline V gene. For the CDR3, the DNA is TGCGCCAGCAGCTTCCCGACACCCGGACAGGGGAATGCGGAGACCCAGTACTTC. This codes for CASSFPTPGQGNAETQYF.

This clone has a handful of counts. This chain uses TRBV28 with TRBJ1-5; D perhaps matches TRBD1 (6 bases). Germline V gene data show CDR1 as MDHEN and CDR2 as SYDVKM. V shed 6 bases and J shed 3 bases, with 12 bases lying between them. There are 14 residues in the CDR3. CDR3 nucleotides: TGTGCCAGCAGGGGACGGGGGCTCAATCAGCCCCAGCATTTT. Protein product: CASRGRGLNQPQHF.

This rearrangement joins TRBV28 to TRBJ2-3; 8 bases align to TRBD2. CDR1 and CDR2 (germline): MDHEN, SYDVKM. The V segment lost 11 bases and the J segment 2 bases; nucleotides outside the gene matches: 9. The CDR3 consists of 14 residues. This CDR3 is CAGSSGGLTDTQYF. The CDR3 DNA is TGTGCCGGATCCTCGGGGGGGCTCACAGATACGCAGTATTTT.

The genes are TRBV4-1 and TRBJ2-7; 11 positions agree with TRBD2. Germline V lookup: CDR1 MGHRA, CDR2 YSYEKL. V trimming: 1 base; J trimming: 3 bases; junction bases outside the gene matches: 5. The CDR3 runs to 16 residues. The CDR3 here is CASSQGVAGGFYEQYF. The CDR3 DNA is TGCGCCAGCAGCCAAGGTGTAGCGGGAGGGTTCTACGAGCAGTACTTC.

The chain employs TRBV7-9 and TRBJ1-1; 10 bases match TRBD1. V lost 5 bases to trimming and J lost 4 bases; unmatched junction nucleotides: 13. The CDR3 runs to 17 residues. Looked up from germline, CDR1 is SEHNR and CDR2 is FQNEAQ (reference sequence). The CDR3 nucleotides read TGTGCCAGCAGCCCTCTCTTTAGGACAGGGGGGCGCACTGAAGCTTTCTTT. It encodes CASSPLFRTGGRTEAFF.

CDR3 bases: TGTGCCAGCAGCTCTCCGACAGAAACCCGTCTGACTGAAGCTTTCTTT. Protein product: CASSSPTETRLTEAFF. The rearrangement uses TRBV9 and TRBJ1-1, with D perhaps TRBD1 (5 bases). The germline V gene has CDR1 SGDLS and CDR2 YYNGEE. The V and J ends lost 4 bases and 5 bases respectively, with 21 bases between them. The CDR3 contains 16 residues.

The chain is built from TRBV27 and TRBJ2-3, with a tentative D call TRBD2 (5 bases). CDR1 and CDR2 from the germline V gene are MNHEY and SMNVEV (reference sequence). The CDR3 loop spans 16 amino acids. The V end lost 2 bases, the J end lost 1 base, and 13 bases lay between the germline ends. CDR3 region: CASSLEGPKGTDTQYF. CDR3 DNA: TGTGCCAGCAGTTTAGAGGGCCCGAAGGGCACAGATACGCAGTATTTT.

The rearrangement uses TRBV7-9 and TRBJ2-7, with 7 bases lining up with TRBD1. The CDR3 is made up of 13 amino acids. CDR1 is SEHNR and CDR2 is FQNEAQ in the germline V gene (reference sequence). J lost 5 bases, V lost 6 bases, and 7 bases had no gene match. CDR3 DNA: TGTGCCAGCAGGGGGACAGCGAAGGACGAGCAGTACTTC. Translated, it gives CASRGTAKDEQYF.

This chain joins TRBV5-8 and TRBJ2-7; 7 bases match TRBD2. Trimming removed 6 bases from V and 0 bases from J; junction bases left unmatched: 12. Looked up from germline, CDR1 is SGHTS and CDR2 is YDEGEE. The CDR3 runs 16 residues. CDR3 loop: CASTYLWGGDSYEQYF. DNA for the CDR3: TGTGCCAGCACCTACCTCTGGGGGGGGGACTCCTACGAGCAGTACTTC.

V usage is TRBV4-1 and J usage is TRBJ2-5, with TRBD2 as a possible D gene (6 bases). The germline CDR1 and CDR2 sequences are MGHRA and YSYEKL. The CDR3 has 16 amino acids. V lost 1 base and J 0 bases, leaving 12 bases between the germline ends. Here the CDR3 reads CASSQGRDSYQETQYF. CDR3 nucleotides: TGCGCCAGCAGCCAAGGCAGGGACTCATACCAAGAGACCCAGTACTTC.

The V gene is TRBV28, the J gene TRBJ2-2, with TRBD1 matching 10 bases. Germline trimming cut 8 bases from V and 8 bases from J; bases unmatched to any gene: 11. CDR1 is MDHEN, CDR2 SYDVKM, per germline. The CDR3 length is 15 residues. CDR3 amino acids: CASHANGQGVGELFF. The CDR3, as DNA: TGTGCCAGCCATGCCAATGGACAGGGGGTTGGGGAGCTGTTTTTT.

The genes are TRBV27 and TRBJ2-1, with D perhaps matching TRBD1 (6 bases). Germline CDR1 reads MNHEY; CDR2 reads SMNVEV (reference sequence). This CDR3 has 20 residues. The ends were cut back, 5 bases at V and 9 bases at J, with 35 bases in the middle. CDR3 region: CASSPYLPGVTNRDRGEQFF. DNA of the CDR3: TGTGCCAGCAGTCCATACCTGCCAGGGGTTACGAACCGGGATAGGGGTGAGCAGTTCTTC.

The chain employs TRBV28 and TRBJ2-5, with D perhaps assigned TRBD1 or TRBD2 (5 bases each). Germline V gene lookup returns CDR1 MDHEN and CDR2 SYDVKM. The length of the CDR3 is 13 residues. Trimming removed 8 bases at V and 11 bases at J, with 21 bases between. The DNA of the CDR3 is TGTGCCAGCTCAGGGACCCCCAAATCGGAGCAGTACTTC. As protein: CASSGTPKSEQYF.